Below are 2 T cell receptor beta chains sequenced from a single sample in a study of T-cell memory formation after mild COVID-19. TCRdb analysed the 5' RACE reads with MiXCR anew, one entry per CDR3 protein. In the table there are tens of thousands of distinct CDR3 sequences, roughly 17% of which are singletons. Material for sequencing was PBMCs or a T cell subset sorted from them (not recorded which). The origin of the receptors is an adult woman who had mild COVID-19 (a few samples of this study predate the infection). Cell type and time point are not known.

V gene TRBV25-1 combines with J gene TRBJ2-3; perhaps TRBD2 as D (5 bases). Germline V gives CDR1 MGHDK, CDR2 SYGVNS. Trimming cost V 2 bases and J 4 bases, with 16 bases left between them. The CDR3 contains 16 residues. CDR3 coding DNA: TGTGCCAGCAGTGAACGACGGGGTAAGGTGCCAGATACGCAGTATTTT. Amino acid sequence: CASSERRGKVPDTQYF.

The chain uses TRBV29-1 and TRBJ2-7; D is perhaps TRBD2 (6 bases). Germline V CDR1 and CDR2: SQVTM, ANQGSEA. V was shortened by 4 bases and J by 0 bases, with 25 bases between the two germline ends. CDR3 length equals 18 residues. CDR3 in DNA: TGCAGCGTTGTAAGGGCTAGCGTTTTGGTGGAGAGCTCCTACGAGCAGTACTTC. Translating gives CSVVRASVLVESSYEQYF.